The table lists the clone carrying this TCR beta chain with many counts. The data stem from a study of T-cell reconstitution after alpha-beta-depleted transplantation in children. Trimming took off 6 bases at V and 7 bases at J, with 16 bases between the two ends. CDR1 is SQVTM, CDR2 ANQGSEA, per germline. This CDR3 region has 13 residues. Unique molecular identifiers tagged the TCRbeta library. One entry per CDR3 protein results from TCRdb running MiXCR on the PCR reads. Altogether around 93,000 distinct CDR3 sequences are present, roughly 8% being singletons, with the ten largest covering roughly 6.9%.

The receptor comes from a human donor who donated a stem cell graft to a child with congenital amegakaryocytic thrombocytopenia. This sample comprised PBMCs from the stem cell graft donor, obtained from the stem cell graft. This chain uses TRBV29-1 with TRBJ2-1; D may be TRBD2 (6 bases). CDR3 coding DNA: TGCAGCGTGGGGACTCAGGGATGGAATGAGCAGTTCTTC. It is translated as CSVGTQGWNEQFF.